These 23 T cell receptor beta chains were sequenced from one sample in a study of CD8+CD57+ T cells in acquired aplastic anemia. Patients sequenced had flow cytometry evidence of CD8+CD57+ cell expansion. Genomic DNA acted as the template from which TCR beta VDJ combination and CDR3 sequence profiling were carried out. TCRdb fed the reads into MiXCR, producing one record per CDR3 protein. The profile covers some 200,000 distinct CDR3 sequences, with less than 75% appearing a single time and about three fifths taken by the ten largest. The sequenced sample consisted of sorted CD4+, CD8+, or CD8+CD57+ T cells (not recorded which) from PBMCs. Receptor source: a human donor with aplastic anemia.

J is TRBJ2-5 and V is TRBV6-5, with D maybe TRBD2 (6 bases). CDR1 and CDR2 (germline): MNHEY, SVGAGI. V lost 7 bases and J 5 bases, leaving 17 bases between the germline ends. CDR3 size: 14 residues. CDR3 region: CASTPGGAGETQYF. The CDR3 DNA sequence: TGTGCCAGCACCCCCGGCGGGGCGGGCGAGACCCAGTACTTC.

Worth noting for this clonotype: At one end the junction does not follow the germline gene, possibly because of a read error. This chain links TRBV7-9 with TRBJ1-2; 9 positions agree with TRBD1. This CDR3 contains 13 residues. Looked up from germline, CDR1 is SEHNR and CDR2 is FQNEAQ (reference sequence). CDR3 region: CASRERQGDGYAF. CDR3 nucleotide sequence: TGTGCCAGCAGGGAACGACAGGGGGACGGCTACGCCTTC.

The DNA for the CDR3 is TGTGCCAGCAGCCAAGGACCGATCTCCTACAATGAGCAGTTCTTC. Translating it yields CASSQGPISYNEQFF. V usage is TRBV7-9 and J usage is TRBJ2-1; D call uncertain. This CDR3 has 15 residues. The ends were cut back, 5 bases at V and 0 bases at J, with 11 bases in the middle. Looked up from germline, CDR1 is SEHNR and CDR2 is FQNEAQ (reference sequence).

J is TRBJ2-1 and V is TRBV24-1, with a tentative D call TRBD1 (6 bases). There are 13 residues in the CDR3. CDR1 and CDR2 (germline): KGHDR, SFDVKD. With 4 bases removed from V and 8 bases from J, the gap between germline ends came to 11 bases. The CDR3 region is CATSDPQGYEQFF. CDR3 sequence (DNA): TGTGCCACCAGTGACCCTCAGGGGTATGAGCAGTTCTTC.

The chain employs TRBV19 and TRBJ1-2; the D is unclear. Per germline, CDR1 LNHDA and CDR2 SQIVND (reference sequence). There are 10 residues in the CDR3. V lost 7 bases to trimming and J lost 8 bases, with 8 bases between them. The CDR3 is CASNSDGYTF. CDR3 DNA: TGTGCCAGTAATTCCGACGGCTACACCTTC.

The chain recombines TRBV15 with TRBJ1-6; the match to TRBD1 covers 7 bases. Germline V gene lookup returns CDR1 LNHNV and CDR2 YYDKDF (reference sequence). Losses at the gene ends were 3 bases for V and 4 bases for J; bases not matched to a gene: 18. This CDR3 region has 20 residues. The CDR3 here is CATSSQAPGQTVDYNSPLHF. The DNA of the CDR3 is TGTGCCACCAGCAGCCAGGCCCCGGGACAGACCGTCGATTATAATTCACCCCTCCACTTT.

This clonotype was detected ten times or more. The chain uses TRBV10-2 and TRBJ1-6; no reliable D call. The CDR3 is 15 residues long. The V and J ends lost 6 bases and 0 bases respectively, with 9 bases between them. From germline, CDR1 is WSHSY and CDR2 SAAADI. The CDR3 is CASSDPSSYNSPLHF. Here the CDR3 DNA reads TGCGCCAGCAGCGACCCAAGCTCCTATAATTCACCCCTCCACTTT.

The chain employs TRBV7-9 and TRBJ2-5; D is ambiguous. Between the trimmed V and J ends, which lost 1 base and 7 bases, there was a span of 4 bases. CDR1 is SEHNR and CDR2 is FQNEAQ in the germline V gene (reference sequence). This CDR3 has 11 amino acids. In DNA, the CDR3 is TGTGCCAGCAGCTTAGGCGCGACCCAGTACTTC. This codes for CASSLGATQYF.

This clonotype has a single count. The rearrangement links TRBV20-1 to TRBJ2-5; the match to TRBD2 covers 8 bases. The germline V gene has CDR1 DFQATT and CDR2 SNEGSKA (reference sequence). V dropped 3 bases and J dropped 6; count of bases not matched to a gene: 9. This CDR3 has 14 amino acids. The CDR3 nucleotides read TGCAGTGCTAGCCCGGGAGGGATGGGACAGACCCAGTACTTC. It specifies CSASPGGMGQTQYF.

This clonotype was seen only once. This rearrangement joins TRBV20-1 to TRBJ2-3; TRBD2 matches 10 bases. Trimming at V came to 5 bases and at J to 2 bases, leaving 13 bases not matched to a gene. The germline gives CDR1 DFQATT, CDR2 SNEGSKA (reference sequence). The CDR3 contains 17 residues. The CDR3 reads CSAPPRGSGGPTDTQYF. The CDR3 DNA follows: TGCAGTGCTCCCCCCCGAGGTAGCGGGGGGCCCACAGATACGCAGTATTTT.

V usage is TRBV5-1 and J usage is TRBJ1-2; 8 bases match TRBD1. V was pared by 4 bases and J by 7 bases, with 3 bases of the junction left unmatched. The CDR3 loop spans 12 amino acids. Germline CDR1 is SGHRS and CDR2 is YFSETQ. Here the CDR3 reads CASSPQGGGYTF. The CDR3 DNA reads TGCGCCAGCAGCCCACAGGGGGGTGGCTACACCTTC.

The V and J genes are TRBV2 and TRBJ1-5; TRBD1 agrees at 10 bases. The V and J ends lost 5 bases and 1 base, in that order; junction bases with no gene match: 8. Germline CDR1 and CDR2: SNHLY and FYNNEI. This CDR3 spans 17 amino acids. The CDR3 is CASSYSGQGGSNQPQHF. DNA for the CDR3: TGTGCCAGCAGTTACTCAGGACAGGGGGGGAGCAATCAGCCCCAGCATTTT.

The chain carries TRBV7-9 and TRBJ2-1; D is possibly TRBD1 (7 bases). This CDR3 is 16 amino acids long. The germline V gene encodes CDR1 SEHNR and CDR2 FQNEAQ (reference sequence). Trimming took off 4 bases at V and 3 bases at J, with 16 bases between the two ends. The CDR3 loop reads CASSSASGGGYNEQFF. Written as DNA, the CDR3 is TGTGCCAGCAGCTCCGCGTCAGGGGGAGGCTACAATGAGCAGTTCTTC.

The chain uses TRBV20-1 and TRBJ2-7; 8 nucleotides match TRBD1. CDR1 and CDR2 (germline): DFQATT, SNEGSKA (reference sequence). The CDR3 is 12 amino acids. The ends lost 3 bases at V and 4 bases at J; junction bases unmatched: 2. CDR3 DNA: TGCAGTGCTAGGACAGGGGTTTACGAGCAGTACTTC. It codes for CSARTGVYEQYF.

This clonotype was seen many times. The chain couples TRBV24-1 to TRBJ2-2; 7 bases agree with TRBD2. Germline lookup yields CDR1 KGHDR and CDR2 SFDVKD. This CDR3 is built from 16 residues. V trimming: 0 bases; J trimming: 3 bases; junction bases outside the gene matches: 3. CDR3 nucleotides: TGTGCCACCAGTGATTTGGGGGGGGGAGACACCGGGGAGCTGTTTTTT. As protein: CATSDLGGGDTGELFF.

The chain joins TRBV7-9 to TRBJ1-2; 8 bases are a match to TRBD1. V shed 6 bases, J shed 6 bases, and the junction held 6 bases outside the gene matches. Germline loops: CDR1 SEHNR, CDR2 FQNEAQ (reference sequence). CDR3 length: 13 amino acids. DNA of the CDR3: TGTGCCAGCAGAACAGGGGGTTTCGATGGCTACACCTTC. This translates into CASRTGGFDGYTF.

This CDR3 reads CASSIGGAILDEQYF. In DNA, the CDR3 is TGTGCCAGTAGTATTGGGGGGGCGATATTGGACGAGCAGTACTTC. The chain has TRBV7-3 and TRBJ2-7; possible D gene TRBD2, 7 bases. This CDR3 has 15 residues. Deletions cut 9 bases from V and 5 bases from J, with 23 bases between. Germline CDR1 is SGHTA and CDR2 is FQGTGA. Full variable domain (rest looked up from reference TRBV7-3 and TRBJ2-7): GAGVSQTPSNKVTEKGKYVELRCDPISGHTALYWYRQSLGQGPEFLIYFQGTGAADDSGLPNDRFFAVRPEGSVSTLKIQRTERGDSAVYLCASSIGGAILDEQYFGPGTRLTVT.

The table lists this clonotype with many counts. The chain has TRBV7-9 and TRBJ1-2; D not resolved. V was shortened by 0 bases and J by 0 bases, with 11 bases between the two germline ends. The germline V gene has CDR1 SEHNR and CDR2 FQNEAQ (reference sequence). The CDR3 totals 16 residues. The CDR3 bases are TGTGCCAGCAGCTTAGCGCGGGATATCGCTAACTATGGCTACACCTTC. Its translation is CASSLARDIANYGYTF.

This chain joins TRBV9 and TRBJ2-1; D may be TRBD1 (5 bases). V was cut by 2 bases and J by 8 bases, with 17 bases left in between. CDR1 is SGDLS, CDR2 YYNGEE, per germline. The length of the CDR3 is 15 residues. CDR3 sequence reads: CASSVGRTRVDEQFF. The CDR3 DNA reads TGTGCCAGCAGCGTGGGTAGGACCAGGGTGGATGAGCAGTTCTTC. Together with reference TRBV9 and TRBJ2-1, the CDR3 gives the full variable domain: DSGVTQTPKHLITATGQRVTLRCSPRSGDLSVYWYQQSLDQGLQFLIQYYNGEERAKGNILERFSAQQFPDLHSELNLSSLELGDSALYFCASSVGRTRVDEQFFGPGTRLTVL.

V and J are TRBV6-1 and TRBJ1-1; the D gene is possibly TRBD1 (6 bases). The V end was cut by 6 bases, the J end by 5 bases, with 16 bases between. Germline V lookup: CDR1 MNHNS, CDR2 SASEGT. This CDR3 contains 14 residues. In DNA form, the CDR3 reads TGTGCCAGCAGCGGAGCGAGGGGGGAAACTGAAGCTTTCTTT. This codes for CASSGARGETEAFF.

The CDR3 region is CATSASRTTSYEQYF. The CDR3 coding sequence is TGTGCCACCAGCGCCTCCCGGACCACTTCCTACGAGCAGTACTTC. This chain connects TRBV15 to TRBJ2-7; unclear D gene. Germline V lookup: CDR1 LNHNV, CDR2 YYDKDF (reference sequence). The ends were cut back, 5 bases at V and 1 base at J, with 15 bases in the middle. The length of the CDR3 is 15 residues. The variable domain in full, completed from reference TRBV15 and TRBJ2-7, reads DAMVIQNPRYQVTQFGKPVTLSCSQTLNHNVMYWYQQKSSQAPKLLFHYYDKDFNNEADTPDNFQSRRPNTSFCFLDIRSPGLGDTAMYLCATSASRTTSYEQYFGPGTRLTVT.

V gene TRBV2 combines with J gene TRBJ2-7; TRBD1 agrees at 7 bases. CDR1 SNHLY and CDR2 FYNNEI come from the germline V gene. Trimming removed 6 bases from V and 3 bases from J; junction bases left unmatched: 14. The CDR3 has 16 residues. The CDR3 nucleotides are TGTGCCAGCAGCTTTCAGGTAGGGGGCGCAGTCTACGAGCAGTACTTC. It specifies CASSFQVGGAVYEQYF.

In this sample, this clonotype turned up many times. V gene TRBV6-5 combines with J gene TRBJ2-2; TRBD1 or TRBD2 may be the D gene (7 bases each). The V end was cut by 2 bases, the J end by 5 bases, with 12 bases between. The germline gives CDR1 MNHEY, CDR2 SVGAGI. CDR3 size: 15 residues. CDR3 region: CASSYLQGGTGELFF. In DNA, the CDR3 is TGTGCCAGCAGTTACCTCCAGGGGGGGACCGGGGAGCTGTTTTTT.